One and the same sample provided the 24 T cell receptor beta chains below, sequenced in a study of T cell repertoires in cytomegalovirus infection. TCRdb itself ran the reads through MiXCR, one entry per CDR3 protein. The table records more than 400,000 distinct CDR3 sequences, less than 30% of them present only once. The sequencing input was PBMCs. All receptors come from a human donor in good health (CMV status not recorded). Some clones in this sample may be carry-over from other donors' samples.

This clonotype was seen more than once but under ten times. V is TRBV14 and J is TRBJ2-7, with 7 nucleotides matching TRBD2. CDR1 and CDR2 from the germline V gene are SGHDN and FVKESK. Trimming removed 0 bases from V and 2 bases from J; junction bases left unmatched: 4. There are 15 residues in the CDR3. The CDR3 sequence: CASSQEAGAAYEQYF. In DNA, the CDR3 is TGTGCCAGCAGCCAAGAGGCGGGAGCTGCCTACGAGCAGTACTTC.

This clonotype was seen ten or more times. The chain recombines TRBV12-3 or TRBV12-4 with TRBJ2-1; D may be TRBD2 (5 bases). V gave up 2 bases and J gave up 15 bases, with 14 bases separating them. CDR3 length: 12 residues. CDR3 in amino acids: CASSLSREGGFF. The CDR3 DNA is TGTGCCAGCAGTTTATCCCGGGAAGGAGGGTTCTTC.

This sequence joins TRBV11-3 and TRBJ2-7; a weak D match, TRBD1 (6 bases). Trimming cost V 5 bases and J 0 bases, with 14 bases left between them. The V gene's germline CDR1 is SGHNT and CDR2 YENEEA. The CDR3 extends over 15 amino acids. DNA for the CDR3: TGTGCCAGCAGCCAGACAGGAGAGAGCTCCTACGAGCAGTACTTC. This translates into CASSQTGESSYEQYF.

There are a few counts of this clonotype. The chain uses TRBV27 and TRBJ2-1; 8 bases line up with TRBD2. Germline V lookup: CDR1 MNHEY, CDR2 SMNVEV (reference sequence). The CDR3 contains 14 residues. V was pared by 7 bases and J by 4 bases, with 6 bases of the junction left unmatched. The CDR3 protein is CASTYSGGYNEQFF. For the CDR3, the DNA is TGTGCCAGCACTTACTCGGGGGGGTACAATGAGCAGTTCTTC.

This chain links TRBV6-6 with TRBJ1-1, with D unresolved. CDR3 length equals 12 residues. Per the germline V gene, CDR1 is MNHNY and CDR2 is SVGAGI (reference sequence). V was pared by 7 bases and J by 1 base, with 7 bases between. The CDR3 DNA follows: TGTGCCAGCACCCGGGCGAACACTGAAGCTTTCTTT. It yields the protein CASTRANTEAFF.

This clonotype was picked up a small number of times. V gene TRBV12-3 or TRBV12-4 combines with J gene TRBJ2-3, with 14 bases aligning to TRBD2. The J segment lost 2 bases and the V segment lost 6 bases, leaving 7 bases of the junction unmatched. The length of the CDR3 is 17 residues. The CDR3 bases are TGTGCCAGCAGGGAGGGACTAGCGGGGGCTAACACAGATACGCAGTATTTT. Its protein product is CASREGLAGANTDTQYF.

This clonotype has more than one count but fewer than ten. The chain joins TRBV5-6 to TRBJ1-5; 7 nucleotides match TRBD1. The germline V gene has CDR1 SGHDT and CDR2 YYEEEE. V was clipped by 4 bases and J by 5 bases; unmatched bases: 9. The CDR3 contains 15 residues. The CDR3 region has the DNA TGTGCCAGCAGCCCATTCTTTGACAGGGATCAGCCCCAGCATTTT. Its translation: CASSPFFDRDQPQHF.

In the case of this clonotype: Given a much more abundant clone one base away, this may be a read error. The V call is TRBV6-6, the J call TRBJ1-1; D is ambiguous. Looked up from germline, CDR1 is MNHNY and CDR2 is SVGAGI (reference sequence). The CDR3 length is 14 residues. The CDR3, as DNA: TGTGCCAGCAGTTACTCTCGTTTGAACACTAAAGCTTTCTTT. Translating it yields CASSYSRLNTKAFF.

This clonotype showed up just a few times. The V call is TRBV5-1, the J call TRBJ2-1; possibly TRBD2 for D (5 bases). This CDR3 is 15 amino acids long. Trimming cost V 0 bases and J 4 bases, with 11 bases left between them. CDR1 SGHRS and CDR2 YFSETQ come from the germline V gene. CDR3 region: CASSLVGIQYNEQFF. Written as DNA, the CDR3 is TGCGCCAGCAGCTTGGTCGGGATTCAATACAATGAGCAGTTCTTC.

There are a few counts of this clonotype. CDR3 DNA: TGTGCCAGTAGTTCCCGGCGCCTAAGCAATCAGCCCCAGCATTTT. Its protein product is CASSSRRLSNQPQHF. The V and J genes are TRBV19 and TRBJ1-5; D unclear. The CDR3 extends over 15 amino acids. CDR1 LNHDA and CDR2 SQIVND come from the germline V gene (reference sequence). V was cut by 5 bases and J by 1 base, with 12 bases left in between.

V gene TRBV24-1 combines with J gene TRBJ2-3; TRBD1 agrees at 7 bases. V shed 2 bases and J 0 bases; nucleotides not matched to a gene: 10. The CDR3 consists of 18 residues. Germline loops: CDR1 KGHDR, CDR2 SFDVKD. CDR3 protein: CATSDSRQGYTSTDTQYF. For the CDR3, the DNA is TGTGCCACCAGTGATTCGCGACAGGGATACACTAGCACAGATACGCAGTATTTT.

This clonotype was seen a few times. CDR3 residues: CASSLNQGGNGDTQYF. The CDR3 bases are TGTGCCAGCAGCTTGAATCAGGGGGGGAATGGCGATACGCAGTATTTT. This sequence joins TRBV7-3 and TRBJ2-3; D possibly matches TRBD1 or TRBD2 (7 bases each). CDR1 and CDR2 (germline): SGHTA, FQGTGA. With 3 bases removed from V and 6 bases from J, the gap between germline ends came to 19 bases. CDR3 size: 16 residues. The complete variable domain, with remaining parts taken from reference TRBV7-3 and TRBJ2-3, reads GAGVSQTPSNKVTEKGKYVELRCDPISGHTALYWYRQSLGQGPEFLIYFQGTGAADDSGLPNDRFFAVRPEGSVSTLKIQRTERGDSAVYLCASSLNQGGNGDTQYFGPGTRLTVL.

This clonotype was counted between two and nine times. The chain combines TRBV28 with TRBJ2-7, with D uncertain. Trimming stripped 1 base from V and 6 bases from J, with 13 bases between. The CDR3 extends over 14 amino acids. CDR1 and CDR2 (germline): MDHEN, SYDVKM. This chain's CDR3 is CASSLYPQAREQYF. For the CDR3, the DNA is TGTGCCAGCAGTTTATACCCCCAGGCTCGCGAGCAGTACTTC.

CDR3 sequence reads: CSARSSGRGNEQFF. The CDR3 bases are TGCAGTGCTAGATCTAGCGGGAGAGGCAATGAGCAGTTCTTC. The chain joins TRBV20-1 to TRBJ2-1, with 10 bases fitting TRBD2. The CDR3 sequence is 14 residues long. The ends lost 2 bases at V and 6 bases at J; junction bases unmatched: 4. Germline lookup yields CDR1 DFQATT and CDR2 SNEGSKA (reference sequence).

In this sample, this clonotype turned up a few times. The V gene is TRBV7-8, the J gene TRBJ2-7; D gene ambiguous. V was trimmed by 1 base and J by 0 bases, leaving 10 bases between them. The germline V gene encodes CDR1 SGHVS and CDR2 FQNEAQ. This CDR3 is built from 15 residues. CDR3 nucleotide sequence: TGTGCCAGCAGCTTAGAACTCGCTCCCTCCTACGAGCAGTACGTC. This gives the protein CASSLELAPSYEQYV.

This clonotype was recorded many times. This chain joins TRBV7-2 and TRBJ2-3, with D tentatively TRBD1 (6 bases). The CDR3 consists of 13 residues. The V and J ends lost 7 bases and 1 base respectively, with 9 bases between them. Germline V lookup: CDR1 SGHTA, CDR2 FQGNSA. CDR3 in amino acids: CASTKGGTDTQYF. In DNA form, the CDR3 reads TGTGCCAGCACCAAGGGGGGCACAGATACGCAGTATTTT.

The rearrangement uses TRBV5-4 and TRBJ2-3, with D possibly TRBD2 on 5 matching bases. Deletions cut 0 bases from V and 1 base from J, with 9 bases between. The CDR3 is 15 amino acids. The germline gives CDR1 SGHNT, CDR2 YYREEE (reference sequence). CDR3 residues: CASSLAGSGTDTQYF. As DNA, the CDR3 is TGTGCCAGCAGCTTGGCCGGTAGCGGCACAGATACGCAGTATTTT.

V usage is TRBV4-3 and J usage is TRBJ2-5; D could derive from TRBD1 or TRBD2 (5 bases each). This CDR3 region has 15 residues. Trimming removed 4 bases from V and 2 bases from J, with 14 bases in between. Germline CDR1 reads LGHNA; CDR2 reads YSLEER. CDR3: CASSPTGTGQETQYF. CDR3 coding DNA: TGCGCCAGCAGCCCTACCGGGACGGGACAAGAGACCCAGTACTTC.

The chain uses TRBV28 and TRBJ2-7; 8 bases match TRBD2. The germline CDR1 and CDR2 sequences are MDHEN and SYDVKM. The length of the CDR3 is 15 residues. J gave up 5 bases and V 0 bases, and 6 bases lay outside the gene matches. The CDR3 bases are TGTGCCAGCAGTTTATGGGCGGGAGGCTTGGACGAGCAGTACTTC. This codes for CASSLWAGGLDEQYF.

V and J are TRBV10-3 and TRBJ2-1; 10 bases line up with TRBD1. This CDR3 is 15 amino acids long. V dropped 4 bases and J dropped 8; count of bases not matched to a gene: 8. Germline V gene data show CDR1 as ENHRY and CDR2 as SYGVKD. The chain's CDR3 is CAISGTGGTNYEQFF. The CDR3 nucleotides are TGTGCCATCAGTGGGACAGGGGGTACGAACTATGAGCAGTTCTTC.

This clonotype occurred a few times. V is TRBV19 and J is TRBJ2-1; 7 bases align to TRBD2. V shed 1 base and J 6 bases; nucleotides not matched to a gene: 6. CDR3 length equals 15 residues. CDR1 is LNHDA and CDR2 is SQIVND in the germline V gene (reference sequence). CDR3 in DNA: TGTGCCAGTAGTATAGGGATAGGGACTATCAATGAGCAGTTCTTC. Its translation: CASSIGIGTINEQFF.

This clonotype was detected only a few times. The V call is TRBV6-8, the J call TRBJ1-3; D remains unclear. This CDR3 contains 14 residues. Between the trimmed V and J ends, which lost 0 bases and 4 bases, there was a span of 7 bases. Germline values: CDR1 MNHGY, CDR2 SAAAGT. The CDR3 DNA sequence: TGTGCCAGCAGTTACTCGAACGGGGGAAACACCATATATTTT. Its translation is CASSYSNGGNTIYF.

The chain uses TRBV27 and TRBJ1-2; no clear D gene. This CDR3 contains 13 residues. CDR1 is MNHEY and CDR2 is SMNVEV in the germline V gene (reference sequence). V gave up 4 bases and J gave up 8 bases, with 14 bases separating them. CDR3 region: CASSSKPTWGYTF. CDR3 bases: TGTGCCAGCAGTTCTAAACCGACCTGGGGCTACACCTTC.

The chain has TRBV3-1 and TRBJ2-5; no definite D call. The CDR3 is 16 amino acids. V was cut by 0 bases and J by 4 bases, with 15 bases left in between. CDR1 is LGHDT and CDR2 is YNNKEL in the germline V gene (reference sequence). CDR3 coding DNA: TGTGCCAGCAGCCAAGATGTAACCGGGCCCCTAGAGACCCAGTACTTC. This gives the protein CASSQDVTGPLETQYF.